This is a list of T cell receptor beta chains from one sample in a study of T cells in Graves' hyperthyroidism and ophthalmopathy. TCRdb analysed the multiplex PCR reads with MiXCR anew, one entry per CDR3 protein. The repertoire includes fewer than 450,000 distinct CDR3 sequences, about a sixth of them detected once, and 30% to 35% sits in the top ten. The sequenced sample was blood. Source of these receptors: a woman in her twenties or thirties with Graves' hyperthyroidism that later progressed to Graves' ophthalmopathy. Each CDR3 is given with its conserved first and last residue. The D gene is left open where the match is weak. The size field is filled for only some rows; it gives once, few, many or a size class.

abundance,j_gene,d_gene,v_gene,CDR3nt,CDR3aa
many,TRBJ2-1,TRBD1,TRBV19,TGTGCCAGTAGTATAGTCCCAGGGGGCTACTACAATGAGCAGTTCTTC,CASSIVPGGYYNEQFF
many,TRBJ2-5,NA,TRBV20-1,TGCAGTGCTAGCAGGTACCAAGAGACCCAGTACTTC,CSASRYQETQYF
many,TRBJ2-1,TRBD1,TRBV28,TGTGCCAGCGGATTACAGGGGGGAGACAATGAGCAGTTCTTC,CASGLQGGDNEQFF
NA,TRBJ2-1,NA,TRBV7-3,TGTGCCAGCAGCCCCCAGTTTCGAGGAGACAATGAGCAGTTCTTC,CASSPQFRGDNEQFF
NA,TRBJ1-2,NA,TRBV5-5,TGTGCCAGCAGCCCGAGGGTGGAAATCTATGGCTACACCTTC,CASSPRVEIYGYTF
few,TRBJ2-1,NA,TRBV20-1,TGCAGTGCTAGGAAATTAAGCTCCTACAATGAGCAGTTCTTC,CSARKLSSYNEQFF
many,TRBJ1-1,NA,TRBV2,TGTGCCAGCACCGTAGACCGCAACTTTGAAGCTTTCTTT,CASTVDRNFEAFF
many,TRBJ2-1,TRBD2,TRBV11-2,TGTGCCAGCAGCTTAACCCGGACTAGCGGTTACAATGAGCAGTTCTTC,CASSLTRTSGYNEQFF
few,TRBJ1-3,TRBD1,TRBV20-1,TGCAGTGCTCCGGACAGGCCTGGAAACACCATATATTTT,CSAPDRPGNTIYF
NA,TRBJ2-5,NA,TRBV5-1,TGCGCCAGCAGCGGACGTACAGTAGGGCTAGTTCAAGAGACCCAGTACTTC,CASSGRTVGLVQETQYF
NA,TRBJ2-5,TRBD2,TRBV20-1,TGCAGTGCTAGAGATCATATAGCGGGGTCAGAGACCCAGTACTTC,CSARDHIAGSETQYF
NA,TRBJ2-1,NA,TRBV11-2,TGTGCCAGCAGCAGTACAACAGCCAAGAATGAGCAGTTCTTC,CASSSTTAKNEQFF
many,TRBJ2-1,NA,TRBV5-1,TGCGCCAGCAGCTCTCTTGGCCCCGATCCCTACAATGAGCAGTTCTTC,CASSSLGPDPYNEQFF
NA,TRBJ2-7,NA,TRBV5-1,TGCGCCAGCAGCTTGGGACAGAGGAAGAGCTCCTACGACCAGTACTTC,CASSLGQRKSSYDQYF
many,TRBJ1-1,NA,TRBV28,TGTGCCAGCAGTAGACACGAGAACACTGAAGCTTTCTTT,CASSRHENTEAFF
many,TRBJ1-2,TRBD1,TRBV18,TGTGCCAGCTCACCGCTACCGGGACAGAACTATGGCTACACCTTC,CASSPLPGQNYGYTF
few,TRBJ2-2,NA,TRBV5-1,TGCGCCAGCAGCCAGGACACGAACACCGGGGAGCTATTTTTT,CASSQDTNTGELFF
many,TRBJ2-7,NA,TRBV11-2,TGTGCCAGCAGCTTAGTATGGGAGCAGTACTTC,CASSLVWEQYF
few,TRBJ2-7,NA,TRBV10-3,TGTGCCATCAGTGAAGAAAACAGGTACGAGCAGTACTTC,CAISEENRYEQYF
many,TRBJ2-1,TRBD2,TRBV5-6,TGTGCCAGCAGCTACCTAGCGGGAGGTTCCTACAATGAGCAGTTCTTC,CASSYLAGGSYNEQFF
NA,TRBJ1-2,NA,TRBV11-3,TGTGCCAGCAGCTTAGACGGGACGGTGGGAGGGGGCTACACCTTC,CASSLDGTVGGGYTF
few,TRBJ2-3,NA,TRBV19,TGTGCCAGTAGTACCCTCCGGGACACCAGATCAACAGATACGCAGTATTTT,CASSTLRDTRSTDTQYF
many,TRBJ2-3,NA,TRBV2,TGTGCCAGCGCACCTTCCAGGGGGGGGGCATGGGATACGCAGTATTTT,CASAPSRGGAWDTQYF
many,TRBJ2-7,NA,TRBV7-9,TGTGCCAGCAGCACCTTCGGGGGGCGGCAGCCCTACGAGCAGTACTTC,CASSTFGGRQPYEQYF
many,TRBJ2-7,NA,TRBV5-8,TGTGCCAGCATCTCTGGACAGATCTCCTACGAGCAGTACTTC,CASISGQISYEQYF
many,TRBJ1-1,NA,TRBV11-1,TGTGCCAGCAGCCTCAGACAGCTGAACACTGAAGCTTTCTTT,CASSLRQLNTEAFF
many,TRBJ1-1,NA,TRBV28,TGTGCCAGCAGTGCGATTGAAGCTTTCTTT,CASSAIEAFF
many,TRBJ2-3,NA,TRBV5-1,TGCGCCAGCAGCCTCCCCCGCACCTTTTCCAGAGATACGCAGTATTTT,CASSLPRTFSRDTQYF
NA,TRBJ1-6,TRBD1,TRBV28,TGTGCCAGCAGTTTATTTGAGGACAGGCCCCACTTT,CASSLFEDRPHF
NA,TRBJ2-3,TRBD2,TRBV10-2,TGCGCCAGCAGTGAGAGACCAGGACTAGCGGGAGGAAGCACAGATACGCAGTATTTT,CASSERPGLAGGSTDTQYF
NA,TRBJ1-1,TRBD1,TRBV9,TGTGCCAGCAGCCCGAGACAGGGGGTAAGAACTGAAGCTTTCTTT,CASSPRQGVRTEAFF
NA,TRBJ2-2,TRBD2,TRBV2,TGTGCCAGCAGGCCGGGACTAGCGGGGGGGCAGAGCGGGGAGCTGTTTTTT,CASRPGLAGGQSGELFF
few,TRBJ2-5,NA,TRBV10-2,TGCGCCAGCAGTGAGACGGCCCTTGGAGGGTGGGAGACCCAGTACTTC,CASSETALGGWETQYF
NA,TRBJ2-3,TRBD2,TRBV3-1,TGTGCCGGCAGCCATGCCCAGACTAGCGGGGGGATCACAGATACGCAGTATTTT,CAGSHAQTSGGITDTQYF
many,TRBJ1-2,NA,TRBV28,TGTGCCAGCACTCCCTCGGGGGGGGCTTACTATGGCTACACCTTC,CASTPSGGAYYGYTF
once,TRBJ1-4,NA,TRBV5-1,TGCGCCAGCAGCCGCGCCGGGACATCCGAAAAACTGTTTTTT,CASSRAGTSEKLFF
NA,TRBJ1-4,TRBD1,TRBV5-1,TGCGCCAGCAGCTTGGGGGACAGCGTAAATGAAAAACTGTTTTTT,CASSLGDSVNEKLFF
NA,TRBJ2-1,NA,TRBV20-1,TGCAGTGCTAGGACCAGGGTGGATGAGCAGTTCTTC,CSARTRVDEQFF
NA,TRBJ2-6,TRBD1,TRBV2,TGTGCCAGCAGTGACGAGGTTGGGACAGGGACCGCTGGGGCCAACGTCCTGACTTTC,CASSDEVGTGTAGANVLTF
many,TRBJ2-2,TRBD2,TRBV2,TGTGCCAGCAGTGAAGATCTAGCGGGGGTTACCGGGGAGCTGTTTTTT,CASSEDLAGVTGELFF